This T cell receptor (beta chain) comes out of a study of shared clonotypes between healthy human individuals. Overall study context: Per donor, CD8 memory used one plate, CD8 naive used two, CD4 memory used three and CD4 naive used three.

The V and J ends lost 4 bases and 6 bases respectively, with 9 bases between them. CDR3 length equals 12 residues. CDR1 and CDR2 from the germline V gene are SQVTM and ANQGSEA. The protocol was immunoSEQ multiplex PCR, while the TCRdb copy is restricted to in-frame clones and leaves out a portion. The sample holds fewer than 3 million clones, under 95% seen once. V usage is TRBV29-1 and J usage is TRBJ2-2; D possibly corresponds to TRBD2 (6 bases). Source material: naive CD4+ T cells from PBMCs. Subset noted: CD45RA+ positively selected. The TCR comes from a man aged 18 to 30 in good health. Some clones in this sample may be carry-over from other donors' samples. The CDR3: CSVGPGAGELFF. Here the CDR3 DNA reads TGCAGCGTTGGGCCGGGGGCCGGGGAGCTGTTTTTT.